Each of the 12 T cell receptor beta chains below was sequenced from the same sample in a study of blood T cell repertoires in COVID-19. Sequenced by immunoSEQ multiplex PCR; TCRdb stores in-frame clones only, minus some. This sample carries roughly 72,000 clones, approximately 85% of them seen once, and the ten largest clones take under 55%. Sequencing was done on a sample of peripheral blood. Source of these receptors: a human donor in a cohort sampled during active COVID-19.

The chain recombines TRBV3-1 (or the pseudogene TRBV3-2) with TRBJ2-2; the match to TRBD1 covers 12 bases. Per the germline V gene, CDR1 is LGHDT and CDR2 is YNNKEL (reference sequence). J gave up 7 bases and V 4 bases, and 4 bases lay outside the gene matches. The CDR3 extends over 15 amino acids. The CDR3: CASSRRDRGLGELFF. CDR3 sequence (DNA): TGTGCCAGCAGCCGCCGGGACAGGGGGCTCGGGGAGCTGTTTTTT.

This clone came up once. The gene calls are TRBV19 and TRBJ2-5, with D maybe TRBD1 (7 bases). This CDR3 has 15 residues. The V and J ends lost 3 bases and 4 bases respectively, with 15 bases between them. Per germline, CDR1 LNHDA and CDR2 SQIVND (reference sequence). DNA for the CDR3: TGTGCCAGTAGTATGACCCCAGGGGGAGGAGAGACCCAGTACTTC. Its protein product is CASSMTPGGGETQYF.

The chain joins TRBV6-6 to TRBJ2-7, with TRBD2 matching 7 bases. Per the germline V gene, CDR1 is MNHNY and CDR2 is SVGAGI (reference sequence). V trimming: 5 bases; J trimming: 3 bases; junction bases outside the gene matches: 10. This CDR3 contains 15 residues. In nucleotides, the CDR3 is TGTGCCAGCAGTCTGTCCGCGGGAGAGTTCTACGAGCAGTACTTC. Protein: CASSLSAGEFYEQYF.

This chain links TRBV6-5 with TRBJ2-4, with a tentative D call TRBD1 (6 bases). The CDR3 is 12 residues long. Germline V gene data show CDR1 as MNHEY and CDR2 as SVGAGI. V was pared by 6 bases and J by 8 bases, with 11 bases between. The CDR3 nucleotides are TGTGCCAGCAGCCGGGACATCGACATTCAGTACTTC. Protein product: CASSRDIDIQYF.

The genes are TRBV5-4 and TRBJ1-3; 7 bases are shared with TRBD1. Germline CDR1 is SGHNT and CDR2 is YYREEE (reference sequence). CDR3 length: 13 amino acids. V shed 7 bases, J shed 2 bases, and the junction held 3 bases outside the gene matches. This CDR3 reads CASGTEAGNTIYF. For the CDR3, the DNA is TGTGCCAGCGGGACAGAGGCTGGAAACACCATATATTTT.

The rearrangement uses TRBV19 and TRBJ2-4, with D possibly matching TRBD1 (6 bases). Germline-derived CDR1 and CDR2 are LNHDA and SQIVND (reference sequence). The CDR3 spans 14 residues. The V gene lost 7 bases and the J gene lost 6 bases, with 16 bases spanning the gap. This chain's CDR3 is CASTLFPRGNIQYF. The CDR3 bases are TGTGCCAGTACCCTCTTTCCCAGGGGAAACATTCAGTACTTC. The entire variable domain, with the rest obtained from reference TRBV19 and TRBJ2-4, is as follows: DGGITQSPKYLFRKEGQNVTLSCEQNLNHDAMYWYRQDPGQGLRLIYYSQIVNDFQKGDIAEGYSVSREKKESFPLTVTSAQKNPTAFYLCASTLFPRGNIQYFGAGTRLSVL.

The gene calls are TRBV27 and TRBJ2-5, with a possible D match to TRBD1 (6 bases). The CDR3 has 13 amino acids. Trimming removed 7 bases from V and 4 bases from J, with 13 bases in between. The germline gives CDR1 MNHEY, CDR2 SMNVEV (reference sequence). The chain's CDR3 is CASKPRQVETQYF. In nucleotides, the CDR3 is TGTGCCAGCAAACCGAGACAGGTAGAGACCCAGTACTTC.

The J gene is TRBJ1-1, the V gene TRBV5-1; tentative D call: TRBD1 (6 bases). Trimming stripped 0 bases from V and 2 bases from J, with 11 bases between. The CDR3 has 15 amino acids. CDR1 is SGHRS, CDR2 YFSETQ, per germline. CDR3 region: CASSLESRGNTEAFF. The CDR3 nucleotides read TGCGCCAGCAGCTTGGAATCCAGGGGTAACACTGAAGCTTTCTTT.

The V gene is TRBV20-1, the J gene TRBJ1-1; D remains ambiguous. CDR1 is DFQATT and CDR2 is SNEGSKA in the germline V gene (reference sequence). Trimming removed 3 bases from V and 5 bases from J, with 13 bases in between. CDR3 length equals 13 residues. Here the CDR3 reads CSASSPTATEAFF. CDR3 nucleotides: TGCAGTGCTAGTTCCCCTACCGCGACTGAAGCTTTCTTT.

The J gene is TRBJ2-1, the V gene TRBV20-1, with D uncertain. In germline, CDR1 is DFQATT, CDR2 SNEGSKA (reference sequence). V gave up 3 bases and J gave up 5 bases, with 14 bases separating them. The CDR3 has 14 residues. The CDR3, as DNA: TGCAGTGCTAGTCTTAGTTTTGCCAACAATGAGCAGTTCTTC. Encoded protein: CSASLSFANNEQFF.

This chain joins TRBV9 and TRBJ1-1, with D possibly being TRBD1 (5 bases). The CDR3 loop spans 14 amino acids. CDR1 is SGDLS, CDR2 YYNGEE, per germline. V was trimmed by 1 base and J by 4 bases, leaving 11 bases between them. CDR3: CASSVLLGGTEAFF. CDR3 in DNA: TGTGCCAGCAGCGTACTACTGGGGGGCACTGAAGCTTTCTTT.

This sequence joins TRBV18 and TRBJ1-3; D possibly corresponds to TRBD1 (5 bases). From germline, CDR1 is KGHSH and CDR2 LQKENI. This CDR3 region has 16 residues. With 6 bases removed from V and 0 bases from J, the gap between germline ends came to 15 bases. DNA for the CDR3: TGTGCCAGCTCCCCCCCGGGGGTCCGCTCTGGAAACACCATATATTTT. This translates into CASSPPGVRSGNTIYF.